One and the same sample provided the 31 T cell receptor beta chains below, sequenced in a study of cytomegalovirus exposure and HLA in healthy donors. PCR amplification relied on 60 Vbeta primers (plus 13 Jbeta primers). The data were produced by immunoSEQ multiplex PCR, yet TCRdb's version contains in-frame clones alone and is incomplete. This sample carries about 140,000 clones, roughly 86% of them seen once, and the ten largest clones take roughly 0.5%. Sequencing used PBMCs. The receptors derive from a woman between 35 and 50 years old in good health and CMV-seronegative.

The chain employs TRBV7-9 and TRBJ1-1; D call uncertain. The germline V gene encodes CDR1 SEHNR and CDR2 FQNEAQ (reference sequence). This CDR3 has 13 residues. The V end was cut by 1 base, the J end by 2 bases, with 5 bases between. CDR3 residues: CASSLESNTEAFF. CDR3 bases: TGTGCCAGCAGCTTAGAAAGCAACACTGAAGCTTTCTTT.

The chain couples TRBV30 to TRBJ2-2; TRBD1 agrees at 7 bases. Germline V gene data show CDR1 as GTSNPN and CDR2 as SVGIG (reference sequence). The CDR3 has 14 amino acids. The V and J ends lost 4 bases and 5 bases, in that order; junction bases with no gene match: 7. In nucleotides, the CDR3 is TGTGCCTGGACGGGACAGTGGGGGACCGGGGAGCTGTTTTTT. It is translated as CAWTGQWGTGELFF.

The V and J genes are TRBV19 and TRBJ1-2; 11 nucleotides match TRBD1. Germline CDR1 is LNHDA and CDR2 is SQIVND (reference sequence). The CDR3 is 14 amino acids. Losses at the gene ends were 8 bases for V and 5 bases for J; bases not matched to a gene: 7. The CDR3 DNA is TGTGCCAGTGAAGGGACAGGGGGTGGTTATGGCTACACCTTC. Protein product: CASEGTGGGYGYTF.

As to this clone: At one of its ends the junction is not consistent with the germline gene, which may arise from a read error. Other DNA sequences from this sample encode an identical CDR3 as well. The gene calls are TRBV5-1 and TRBJ2-1; 9 positions match TRBD1. The CDR3 contains 15 residues. Germline V gene sequence: CDR1 SGHRS, CDR2 YFSETQ. For the CDR3, the DNA is TGTGCCAGCAGCTTAACACAGGGGGCAAGTCATGAGCAGTTCTTC. Protein sequence: CASSLTQGASHEQFF.

The chain links TRBV11-3 to TRBJ2-5, with a possible D match to TRBD2 (5 bases). Germline CDR1 reads SGHNT; CDR2 reads YENEEA. There are 15 residues in the CDR3. Trimming pared 5 bases from V and 3 bases from J, leaving 16 bases between. CDR3 loop: CASSRIGGSEETQYF. CDR3 DNA sequence: TGTGCCAGCAGCCGTATCGGCGGGTCGGAAGAGACCCAGTACTTC.

The CDR3 is CAISENRAEKLFF. The CDR3 region has the DNA TGTGCCATCAGTGAGAACAGGGCTGAAAAACTGTTTTTT. The genes are TRBV10-3 and TRBJ1-4; the D gene is possibly TRBD1 (6 bases). The CDR3 spans 13 residues. Germline CDR1 is ENHRY and CDR2 is SYGVKD. V was shortened by 2 bases and J by 7 bases, with 8 bases between the two germline ends.

The chain couples TRBV6-1 to TRBJ1-2; TRBD1 is a possible D gene (6 bases). The V gene lost 7 bases and the J gene lost 8 bases, with 23 bases spanning the gap. The V gene's germline CDR1 is MNHNS and CDR2 SASEGT. There are 15 residues in the CDR3. The CDR3 region has the DNA TGTGCCAGCACCGAACGGGGTTGGACAGAAGAGGGCTACACCTTC. Protein: CASTERGWTEEGYTF.

The V gene is TRBV7-2, the J gene TRBJ2-3, with 10 nucleotides matching TRBD2. Germline values: CDR1 SGHTA, CDR2 FQGNSA. The CDR3 is 14 amino acids. The trim removed 6 bases at V and 1 base at J, leaving 1 base unmatched. The CDR3 is CASRLAGGTDTQYF. The CDR3 nucleotides are TGTGCCAGCAGGCTAGCGGGAGGCACAGATACGCAGTATTTT.

This clone was counted once. The chain recombines TRBV4-1 with TRBJ2-5; TRBD2 matches 12 bases. In germline, CDR1 is MGHRA, CDR2 YSYEKL. Trimming removed 4 bases from V and 5 bases from J; junction bases left unmatched: 5. This CDR3 is built from 15 residues. The chain's CDR3 is CASSPSGRAVETQYF. In DNA form, the CDR3 reads TGCGCCAGCAGCCCTAGCGGGAGGGCCGTGGAGACCCAGTACTTC.

A single count supports this clone. The chain carries TRBV29-1 and TRBJ2-5, with TRBD1 as a possible D gene (6 bases). The CDR3 is 11 residues long. Germline CDR1 SQVTM, CDR2 ANQGSEA. CDR3 DNA sequence: TGCAGTCAGGGGCTCGGGGAGACCCAGTACTTC. Translation: CSQGLGETQYF.

This clone was found once. The chain combines TRBV19 with TRBJ2-5; TRBD1 might be the D (5 bases). Deletions cut 1 base from V and 5 bases from J, with 11 bases between. This CDR3 contains 14 residues. Looked up from germline, CDR1 is LNHDA and CDR2 is SQIVND (reference sequence). The CDR3 DNA reads TGTGCCAGTAGTATAGGTAGGGGTGGGGAGACCCAGTACTTC. Encoded protein: CASSIGRGGETQYF.

A note on this clone: A junction boundary mismatches the germline segment, possibly from a read error. The chain carries TRBV7-9 and TRBJ2-7, with a weak D call TRBD2 (5 bases). This CDR3 contains 14 residues. Per germline, CDR1 SEHNR and CDR2 FQNEAQ (reference sequence). CDR3 nucleotides: TGTTCCAGCAGCCCGCAGTCCGGGGTCGGCGAGCAGTACTTC. Residues: CSSSPQSGVGEQYF.

This chain links TRBV7-8 with TRBJ2-1, with TRBD2 matching 11 bases. The V and J ends lost 0 bases and 4 bases, in that order; junction bases with no gene match: 5. Germline V gene data show CDR1 as SGHVS and CDR2 as FQNEAQ. The CDR3 length is 17 residues. DNA for the CDR3: TGTGCCAGCAGCTTAGCGAGGGGACTAGCGGATTACAATGAGCAGTTCTTC. It is translated as CASSLARGLADYNEQFF.

For the CDR3, the DNA is TGCAGTGTAATCCCGCAAGAGACCCAGTACTTC. This translates into CSVIPQETQYF. V is TRBV20-1 and J is TRBJ2-5; unclear D gene. This CDR3 has 11 amino acids. V was cut by 7 bases and J by 2 bases, with 8 bases left in between. Germline loops: CDR1 DFQATT, CDR2 SNEGSKA (reference sequence).

Comments on this clone: One junction end disagrees with the germline gene, perhaps due to a read error. V and J are TRBV7-9 and TRBJ1-2, with 9 bases matching TRBD1. CDR3 size: 12 residues. Germline loops: CDR1 SEHNR, CDR2 FQNEAQ (reference sequence). CDR3 in DNA: TGTTCCAGCAGCATAGGACAGGGGGGCTACACCTTC. This gives the protein CSSSIGQGGYTF.

This clone came up once. The rearrangement joins TRBV6-5 to TRBJ1-6, with TRBD1 as a possible D gene (5 bases). Germline V lookup: CDR1 MNHEY, CDR2 SVGAGI. V lost 8 bases and J 7 bases, leaving 15 bases between the germline ends. The CDR3 is made up of 14 amino acids. The CDR3 spells CASAKGAGNSPLHF. The CDR3 DNA is TGTGCCAGCGCTAAAGGGGCGGGAAATTCACCCCTCCACTTT.

A word on this clone: The junction shows a germline mismatch at one end, possibly a read error. The chain carries TRBV7-9 and TRBJ1-1; 8 nucleotides agree with TRBD1. The CDR3 totals 15 residues. Germline CDR1 reads SEHNR; CDR2 reads FQNEAQ (reference sequence). The CDR3 region is CSSSLRGTGGTEAFF. DNA of the CDR3: TGTTCCAGCAGCTTAAGGGGTACAGGGGGCACTGAAGCTTTCTTT.

V and J are TRBV5-1 and TRBJ2-2; D call uncertain. CDR3 size: 16 residues. The V gene's germline CDR1 is SGHRS and CDR2 YFSETQ. Trimming shortened V by 5 bases and J by 5 bases, and 19 bases separated the two germline ends. This CDR3 is CASSKDTPMRTGELFF. The CDR3 DNA follows: TGCGCCAGCAGTAAAGATACCCCAATGAGGACCGGGGAGCTGTTTTTT.

The chain uses TRBV5-4 and TRBJ2-6; maybe TRBD2 (5 bases). The V and J ends lost 3 bases and 0 bases respectively, with 13 bases between them. The CDR3 runs 17 residues. Germline assignment: CDR1 SGHNT and CDR2 YYREEE (reference sequence). The CDR3 is CASSSGLAHSGANVLTF. DNA for the CDR3: TGTGCCAGCAGCTCCGGACTGGCACACTCTGGGGCCAACGTCCTGACTTTC.

The V gene is TRBV7-8, the J gene TRBJ2-2, with 12 positions matching TRBD2. Germline values: CDR1 SGHVS, CDR2 FQNEAQ. Unmatched junction bases numbered 3, after V lost 4 bases and J lost 3 bases. The CDR3 spans 16 residues. CDR3 nucleotide sequence: TGTGCCAGCAGCTCTGGACTAGCGGGATACACCGGGGAGCTGTTTTTT. Its translation is CASSSGLAGYTGELFF.

The chain is built from TRBV7-2 and TRBJ2-1, with D perhaps matching TRBD1 (6 bases). The germline gives CDR1 SGHTA, CDR2 FQGNSA. The CDR3 covers 15 residues. Trimming left V 2 bases short and J 8 bases short, with 16 bases between. The DNA for the CDR3 is TGTGCCAGCAGCTTATCAGGGGCCTTCGAACATGAGCAGTTCTTC. Translation: CASSLSGAFEHEQFF.

The rearrangement joins TRBV11-3 to TRBJ2-7; TRBD2 agrees at 14 bases. Trimming cost V 5 bases and J 11 bases; bases outside gene matches: 8. The length of the CDR3 is 14 residues. Germline V lookup: CDR1 SGHNT, CDR2 YENEEA. The CDR3 here is CASSISGTSGREYF. DNA of the CDR3: TGTGCCAGCAGCATCTCCGGGACTAGCGGGAGAGAGTACTTC.

The rearrangement joins TRBV28 to TRBJ1-1; D not certain. V gave up 5 bases and J gave up 4 bases, with 8 bases separating them. The CDR3 is 12 amino acids. From germline, CDR1 is MDHEN and CDR2 SYDVKM. CDR3 nucleotide sequence: TGTGCCAGCAGTCTTGTCCGCACTGAAGCTTTCTTT. Amino acid sequence: CASSLVRTEAFF.

The chain joins TRBV27 to TRBJ2-7; 10 bases align to TRBD1. The CDR3 sequence is 15 residues long. Germline V gene sequence: CDR1 MNHEY, CDR2 SMNVEV (reference sequence). V gave up 4 bases and J gave up 2 bases; unmatched junction bases: 5. CDR3 residues: CASSSPGTGAYEQYF. Here the CDR3 DNA reads TGTGCCAGCAGTTCCCCCGGGACAGGGGCCTACGAGCAGTACTTC.

This clone was recorded a few times. The genes are TRBV7-9 and TRBJ1-3; no reliable D call. The V end lost 2 bases, the J end lost 8 bases, and 7 bases lay between the germline ends. The germline V gene has CDR1 SEHNR and CDR2 FQNEAQ (reference sequence). This CDR3 spans 12 amino acids. The CDR3 bases are TGTGCCAGCAGCTTAATTCTAGACACCATATATTTT. Protein sequence: CASSLILDTIYF.

This sequence joins TRBV5-4 and TRBJ1-2, with 10 bases that match TRBD1. This CDR3 spans 16 amino acids. CDR1 and CDR2 (germline): SGHNT, YYREEE (reference sequence). After removal of 0 bases from V and 4 bases from J, the junction contained 6 bases not matched to a gene. CDR3 sequence (DNA): TGTGCCAGCAGCTTGGCCGCGACAGGGGGCGGCTATGGCTACACCTTC. It specifies CASSLAATGGGYGYTF.

V usage is TRBV6-5 and J usage is TRBJ2-7; TRBD2 agrees at 10 bases. CDR1 and CDR2 from the germline V gene are MNHEY and SVGAGI. The CDR3 sequence is 16 residues long. The V and J ends lost 2 bases and 3 bases, in that order; junction bases with no gene match: 7. In DNA, the CDR3 is TGTGCCAGCAGTTACGAAAGGACTAGCGGAAACTACGAGCAGTACTTC. Residues: CASSYERTSGNYEQYF.

In DNA, the CDR3 is TGTGCCTGGGATCTAGCAAGTGAGCAGTTCTTC. Protein product: CAWDLASEQFF. V usage is TRBV30 and J usage is TRBJ2-1; tentative D call: TRBD2 (5 bases). The V and J ends lost 5 bases and 9 bases respectively, with 11 bases between them. This CDR3 spans 11 amino acids. CDR1 is GTSNPN and CDR2 is SVGIG in the germline V gene (reference sequence).

The V gene is TRBV6-1, the J gene TRBJ1-6, with D hard to call. The CDR3 consists of 11 residues. CDR1 is MNHNS and CDR2 is SASEGT in the germline V gene. The germline V and J ends were trimmed by 5 bases and 11 bases, with 7 bases remaining between them. As DNA, the CDR3 is TGTGCCAGCAGTCTAGAGGCACCCCTCCACTTT. Protein: CASSLEAPLHF.

The chain is built from TRBV7-2 and TRBJ2-7; 9 bases fit TRBD1. The V and J ends lost 5 bases and 2 bases, in that order; junction bases with no gene match: 1. The CDR3 runs to 13 residues. In germline, CDR1 is SGHTA, CDR2 FQGNSA. The CDR3 loop reads CASSRDRAYEQYF. The CDR3 nucleotides are TGTGCCAGCAGCCGGGACAGGGCCTACGAGCAGTACTTC.

The chain employs TRBV7-9 and TRBJ2-7; 9 bases map to TRBD2. The junction had 2 bases not matched to a gene; V was cut back by 0 bases and J by 2 bases. The CDR3 extends over 15 amino acids. The germline gives CDR1 SEHNR, CDR2 FQNEAQ (reference sequence). The CDR3 DNA follows: TGTGCCAGCAGCTTAGCTGCTAGCGGGACCTACGAGCAGTACTTC. Its translation is CASSLAASGTYEQYF. The full variable domain, its missing parts supplied by reference TRBV7-9 and TRBJ2-7, is DTGVSQNPRHKITKRGQNVTFRCDPISEHNRLYWYRQTLGQGPEFLTYFQNEAQLEKSRLLSDRFSAERPKGSFSTLEIQRTEQGDSAMYLCASSLAASGTYEQYFGPGTRLTVT.